This T cell receptor beta chain was found in a study of early T cells in non-severe SARS-CoV-2 infection (dated by TCRdb to the early 2020s). Regarding the research as a whole: Because TCR sequencing relied on bulk RNA taken from unsorted whole blood, pairing of alpha and beta chains was not possible.

A distance of 7 bases separates the germline ends of V and J, which lose 4 bases and 9 bases respectively. CDR1 and CDR2 (SEHNR, FQNEAQ) derive from the germline V gene (reference sequence). Spanning cysteine to phenylalanine, the CDR3 consists of 11 amino acids. Only the CDR3 portion is preserved as DNA: 33 bases, with reading frame beginning at the first base. This clonotype was seen only a few times. The antigen this receptor binds is unknown. The input lacks base qualities; no much larger clone sits a single base away. To prepare the library, 5' RACE was applied. The sequencing machine was a NextSeq 500. In the TCR library protocol, unique molecular identifiers were attached to individual cDNA molecules to correct for PCR bias and sequencing error. Both TCR alpha and beta chains were sequenced, and tight co-correlation was observed between alpha and beta sequence abundances in each sample. Per the original workflow: Decombinator V4 was used to perform V gene, J gene and CDR3 annotation of TCR sequences. Expanded TCRs were defined as changing significantly between any two time points under a Poisson model with p below 0.0001. TCR abundances were normalised to the total number of TCRs sequenced in each sample and reported as counts per million. TRAV1-2 paired with TRAJ12, TRAJ20 or TRAJ33 defined MAIT TCRs, while TRAV10 paired with TRAJ18 defined iNKT TCRs. VDJdb, accessed on 1 November 2021, was searched for TCRs annotated for CMV, EBV and SARS-CoV-2, and TCRs annotated for more than one antigen were excluded. The public reads were quality trimmed at Q25 with fastp and then assembled into clones with MiXCR by TCRdb, keeping productive beta chains. Entries are consolidated by CDR3 protein sequence, retaining the most common genes and DNA. The V and J calls here are based on TCRdb, not the publication. This sample lists tens of thousands of distinct CDR3 sequences; about 9% were detected once. The leading ten clones occupy 5.9% of the sample.

The study was a case-control design nested within a healthcare worker cohort in London, UK, with weekly nasopharyngeal swab PCR tests and blood sampling. Healthcare workers were recruited between 23 and 31 March 2020, during the week of the UK lockdown, and were followed weekly for up to about 15 weeks. What the research found in general, with its limitations: VDJdb matching was skewed toward anti-spike CD8 responses, so virus-specific expansions were likely underestimated and private and CD4 specificities were missed.

Sequenced: whole blood. The clonotype originates from an adult who was a healthcare worker with PCR-confirmed SARS-CoV-2 infection or an uninfected control (not recorded which). Recombination linked TRBV7-9 to TRBJ2-1; the D gene identity is not certain. The nucleotide sequence reads as follows: TGTGCCAGCAGCTCGACTCGTGAGCAGTTCTTC. Its protein is CASSSTREQFF.